This is a list of T cell receptor beta chains from one sample in a study of blood T cell repertoires in COVID-19. TCRdb's table, derived via immunoSEQ multiplex PCR, lists solely in-frame clones and lacks some. The data show more than 300,000 clones, around 87% seen once. The sample consisted of peripheral blood. These receptors were collected from a young woman with COVID-19, enrolled during active disease. Both conserved end residues are part of each CDR3. The D gene is left open where the match is weak. Expanded clones get a size class; other rows say once, few or many, or leave the size out.

j_gene: TRBJ2-1
abundance: -
d_gene: TRBD2
len: 15
v_gene: TRBV9
CDR3aa: CASSVRASGTNEQFF
CDR3nt: TGTGCCAGCAGCGTAAGGGCTAGCGGGACAAATGAGCAGTTCTTC

j_gene: TRBJ1-4
abundance: -
d_gene: -
len: 16
v_gene: TRBV18
CDR3aa: CASSPFPQGRFEKLFF
CDR3nt: TGTGCCAGCTCACCATTCCCACAGGGCCGTTTTGAAAAACTGTTTTTT

j_gene: TRBJ2-7
abundance: -
d_gene: TRBD1
len: 12
v_gene: TRBV10-2
CDR3aa: CASRTGTYEQYF
CDR3nt: TGCGCCAGCCGGACAGGAACCTACGAGCAGTACTTC

j_gene: TRBJ2-3
abundance: once
d_gene: -
len: 12
v_gene: TRBV29-1
CDR3aa: CSVGRGTDTQYF
CDR3nt: TGCAGCGTTGGGCGGGGCACAGATACGCAGTATTTT

j_gene: TRBJ2-2
abundance: once
d_gene: -
len: 13
v_gene: TRBV2
CDR3aa: CASIPPNTGELFF
CDR3nt: TGTGCCAGCATTCCTCCGAACACCGGGGAGCTGTTTTTT

j_gene: TRBJ2-7
abundance: -
d_gene: TRBD2
len: 15
v_gene: TRBV19
CDR3aa: CASRGTSLQNYEQYF
CDR3nt: TGTGCCAGTAGGGGGACTAGTTTGCAAAACTACGAGCAGTACTTC

j_gene: TRBJ1-2
abundance: -
d_gene: -
len: 15
v_gene: TRBV5-1
CDR3aa: CASSLSAGDPHGYTF
CDR3nt: TGCGCCAGCAGCTTGTCAGCGGGGGATCCCCATGGCTACACCTTC

j_gene: TRBJ2-7
abundance: -
d_gene: TRBD2
len: 16
v_gene: TRBV4-1
CDR3aa: CASSQAAGGLGVGQYF
CDR3nt: TGCGCCAGCAGCCAGGCGGCGGGAGGGTTAGGTGTGGGGCAGTACTTC

j_gene: TRBJ2-5
abundance: -
d_gene: TRBD2
len: 15
v_gene: TRBV5-4
CDR3aa: CASSPGLAGKETQYF
CDR3nt: TGTGCCAGCAGCCCGGGACTAGCGGGGAAAGAGACCCAGTACTTC

j_gene: TRBJ1-1
abundance: -
d_gene: -
len: 14
v_gene: TRBV2
CDR3aa: CASSDPGENTEAFF
CDR3nt: TGTGCCAGCAGTGACCCAGGGGAGAACACTGAAGCTTTCTTT

j_gene: TRBJ2-2
abundance: -
d_gene: -
len: 13
v_gene: TRBV29-1
CDR3aa: CSVAPVSTGELFF
CDR3nt: TGCAGCGTTGCCCCTGTATCCACCGGGGAGCTGTTTTTT

j_gene: TRBJ2-1
abundance: -
d_gene: TRBD1
len: 10
v_gene: TRBV2
CDR3aa: CASRDRVQFF
CDR3nt: TGTGCCAGCCGGGACAGGGTACAGTTCTTC

j_gene: TRBJ2-1
abundance: few
d_gene: TRBD2
len: 14
v_gene: TRBV5-4
CDR3aa: CASSRLAGAREQFF
CDR3nt: TGTGCCAGCAGCCGACTAGCGGGAGCAAGGGAGCAGTTCTTC

j_gene: TRBJ2-4
abundance: -
d_gene: TRBD1
len: 19
v_gene: TRBV24-1
CDR3aa: CATSDIGQGATLAKNIQYF
CDR3nt: TGTGCCACCAGTGACATAGGACAGGGGGCGACGTTAGCCAAAAACATTCAGTACTTC

j_gene: TRBJ1-2
abundance: -
d_gene: TRBD1
len: 15
v_gene: TRBV28
CDR3aa: CASRHRDRTAYGYTF
CDR3nt: TGTGCCAGCAGGCATAGGGACAGGACGGCATATGGCTACACCTTC

j_gene: TRBJ2-1
abundance: -
d_gene: TRBD2
len: 16
v_gene: TRBV7-9
CDR3aa: CASSSSRLASYNEQFF
CDR3nt: TGTGCCAGCAGCTCCTCCCGACTAGCTTCCTACAATGAGCAGTTCTTC

j_gene: TRBJ2-7
abundance: -
d_gene: -
len: 11
v_gene: TRBV20-1
CDR3aa: CSAILIYEQYF
CDR3nt: TGCAGTGCTATCCTAATCTACGAGCAGTACTTC

j_gene: TRBJ2-3
abundance: -
d_gene: -
len: 14
v_gene: TRBV28
CDR3aa: CASSFGDITDTQYF
CDR3nt: TGTGCCAGCAGTTTCGGAGATATCACAGATACGCAGTATTTT

j_gene: TRBJ2-1
abundance: once
d_gene: TRBD2
len: 15
v_gene: TRBV6-1
CDR3aa: CASSELSGRRGEQFF
CDR3nt: TGTGCCAGCAGTGAACTAAGCGGGAGAAGGGGTGAGCAGTTCTTC

j_gene: TRBJ2-5
abundance: -
d_gene: -
len: 16
v_gene: TRBV7-9
CDR3aa: CASSFPGQINQETQYF
CDR3nt: TGTGCCAGCAGCTTCCCCGGACAGATAAACCAAGAGACCCAGTACTTC

j_gene: TRBJ2-3
abundance: -
d_gene: -
len: 12
v_gene: TRBV28
CDR3aa: CASGTSTDTQYF
CDR3nt: TGTGCCAGCGGGACTAGCACAGATACGCAGTATTTT

j_gene: TRBJ1-4
abundance: -
d_gene: -
len: 14
v_gene: TRBV20-1
CDR3aa: CSASKPGAPEKLFF
CDR3nt: TGCAGTGCTAGTAAGCCAGGGGCTCCTGAAAAACTGTTTTTT

j_gene: TRBJ2-1
abundance: -
d_gene: -
len: 15
v_gene: TRBV4-1
CDR3aa: CASSQAVAVYNEQFF
CDR3nt: TGCGCCAGCAGCCAAGCGGTAGCGGTGTACAATGAGCAGTTCTTC

j_gene: TRBJ2-7
abundance: many
d_gene: -
len: 16
v_gene: TRBV5-1
CDR3aa: CASSTDPNRVAYEQYF
CDR3nt: TGCGCCAGCAGCACCGACCCGAACAGGGTGGCCTACGAGCAGTACTTC

j_gene: TRBJ1-5
abundance: -
d_gene: -
len: 15
v_gene: TRBV6-5
CDR3aa: CASSYSRFSNQPQHF
CDR3nt: TGTGCCAGCAGTTACTCCCGGTTTAGCAATCAGCCCCAGCATTTT

j_gene: TRBJ2-7
abundance: -
d_gene: -
len: 18
v_gene: TRBV3-1/TRBV3-2
CDR3aa: CASSPRWGKTGLTYEQYF
CDR3nt: TGTGCCAGCAGCCCTCGGTGGGGGAAGACAGGTTTAACCTACGAGCAGTACTTC

j_gene: TRBJ2-1
abundance: -
d_gene: TRBD1
len: 15
v_gene: TRBV6-5
CDR3aa: CASSRRPGQGNEQFF
CDR3nt: TGTGCCAGCAGCCGGCGACCGGGACAGGGCAATGAGCAGTTCTTC

j_gene: TRBJ1-1
abundance: -
d_gene: -
len: 14
v_gene: TRBV28
CDR3aa: CASSRSVRTAEAFF
CDR3nt: TGTGCCAGCAGTCGTAGCGTCCGGACCGCTGAAGCTTTCTTT

j_gene: TRBJ2-3
abundance: once
d_gene: -
len: 13
v_gene: TRBV29-1
CDR3aa: CSVEAGSTDTQYF
CDR3nt: TGCAGCGTTGAAGCCGGGAGCACAGATACGCAGTATTTT

j_gene: TRBJ2-7
abundance: few
d_gene: -
len: 12
v_gene: TRBV7-8
CDR3aa: CASSAHSYEQYF
CDR3nt: TGTGCCAGCAGCGCACACTCCTACGAGCAGTACTTC

j_gene: TRBJ1-1
abundance: -
d_gene: -
len: 15
v_gene: TRBV7-9
CDR3aa: CASSPGGGRNTEAFF
CDR3nt: TGTGCCAGCAGCCCCGGGGGGGGACGGAACACTGAAGCTTTCTTT

j_gene: TRBJ2-3
abundance: -
d_gene: TRBD2
len: 15
v_gene: TRBV9
CDR3aa: CASSVMTSGTDTQYF
CDR3nt: TGTGCCAGCAGCGTCATGACTAGCGGGACAGATACGCAGTATTTT

j_gene: TRBJ1-6
abundance: -
d_gene: -
len: 13
v_gene: TRBV7-9
CDR3aa: CASSYTENSPLHF
CDR3nt: TGTGCCAGCAGCTATACAGAGAATTCACCCCTCCACTTT

j_gene: TRBJ2-1
abundance: -
d_gene: TRBD2
len: 19
v_gene: TRBV7-2
CDR3aa: CASSLAGLAGRSTYNEQFF
CDR3nt: TGTGCCAGCAGCTTAGCTGGACTAGCGGGCCGTTCTACCTACAATGAGCAGTTCTTC

j_gene: TRBJ2-2
abundance: -
d_gene: TRBD2
len: 15
v_gene: TRBV6-5
CDR3aa: CASSKGLAGAGELFF
CDR3nt: TGTGCCAGCAGCAAGGGACTAGCGGGAGCCGGGGAGCTGTTTTTT

j_gene: TRBJ2-5
abundance: -
d_gene: TRBD1
len: 13
v_gene: TRBV12-3/TRBV12-4
CDR3aa: CASSFGQGGTQYF
CDR3nt: TGTGCCAGCAGTTTTGGACAGGGTGGGACCCAGTACTTC

j_gene: TRBJ2-5
abundance: -
d_gene: -
len: 14
v_gene: TRBV7-9
CDR3aa: CASSFPNRAKTQYF
CDR3nt: TGTGCCAGCAGCTTTCCGAACAGGGCAAAGACCCAGTACTTC

j_gene: TRBJ2-6
abundance: -
d_gene: TRBD1
len: 17
v_gene: TRBV5-1
CDR3aa: CASSSGTGRSGANVLTF
CDR3nt: TGCGCCAGCAGCTCCGGGACAGGGCGCTCTGGGGCCAACGTCCTGACTTTC

j_gene: TRBJ1-5
abundance: once
d_gene: -
len: 15
v_gene: TRBV29-1
CDR3aa: CSVEEADRSNQPQHF
CDR3nt: TGCAGCGTTGAAGAGGCCGACAGAAGCAATCAGCCCCAGCATTTT

j_gene: TRBJ2-7
abundance: -
d_gene: -
len: 17
v_gene: TRBV4-1
CDR3aa: CASSQELRSGVFYEQYF
CDR3nt: TGCGCCAGCAGCCAAGAGTTGAGGTCGGGGGTCTTCTACGAGCAGTACTTC

j_gene: TRBJ2-7
abundance: once
d_gene: TRBD2
len: 14
v_gene: TRBV6-5
CDR3aa: CASSYDTSGYEQYF
CDR3nt: TGTGCCAGCAGTTACGATACTAGCGGATACGAGCAGTACTTC

j_gene: TRBJ2-5
abundance: -
d_gene: TRBD1
len: 15
v_gene: TRBV5-6
CDR3aa: CASSRRGTGIETQYF
CDR3nt: TGTGCCAGCAGCCGACGAGGGACAGGGATCGAGACCCAGTACTTC

j_gene: TRBJ2-3
abundance: -
d_gene: -
len: 14
v_gene: TRBV5-4
CDR3aa: CASRTSVRTDTQYF
CDR3nt: TGTGCCAGCAGGACTTCCGTTCGCACAGATACGCAGTATTTT

j_gene: TRBJ2-5
abundance: -
d_gene: TRBD1
len: 16
v_gene: TRBV5-4
CDR3aa: CASSSFRDRDSETQYF
CDR3nt: TGTGCCAGCAGCTCATTTCGGGACAGGGATTCGGAGACCCAGTACTTC

j_gene: TRBJ2-3
abundance: -
d_gene: TRBD2
len: 18
v_gene: TRBV19
CDR3aa: CASSSRRLAGSSTDTQYF
CDR3nt: TGTGCCAGTAGCAGCCGAAGACTAGCGGGGTCTAGCACAGATACGCAGTATTTT

j_gene: TRBJ1-1
abundance: once
d_gene: TRBD1
len: 17
v_gene: TRBV2
CDR3aa: CASRGATGGSADTEAFF
CDR3nt: TGTGCCAGCAGGGGAGCTACAGGGGGTTCGGCCGACACTGAAGCTTTCTTT